What follows are 31 T cell receptor beta chains derived from one specimen sequenced in a study of control samples from healthy donors and cancer patients. The data were produced by immunoSEQ multiplex PCR, yet TCRdb's version contains in-frame clones alone and is incomplete. This table holds tens of thousands of clones, 94% found once. The sequencing sample was made of blood. The receptors stem from a woman aged 18-35 years in good health.

The J gene is TRBJ1-2, the V gene TRBV5-6; TRBD1 might be the D (6 bases). V lost 2 bases to trimming and J lost 4 bases, with 9 bases between them. Germline lookup yields CDR1 SGHDT and CDR2 YYEEEE. The CDR3 is made up of 13 amino acids. CDR3 loop: CASSLQTGYGYTF. The DNA for the CDR3 is TGTGCCAGCAGCTTACAGACAGGCTATGGCTACACCTTC.

The chain carries TRBV5-5 and TRBJ1-4; D gene unclear. Trimming pared 4 bases from V and 8 bases from J, leaving 15 bases between. CDR1 and CDR2 (germline): SGHKS, YYEKEE (reference sequence). The CDR3 covers 14 residues. The CDR3 loop reads CASSLTTFGEKLFF. For the CDR3, the DNA is TGTGCCAGCAGCCTTACTACTTTCGGAGAAAAACTGTTTTTT.

The chain has TRBV6-2 or TRBV6-3 and TRBJ2-3; TRBD2 matches 8 bases. This CDR3 has 15 residues. CDR1 and CDR2 from the germline V gene are MNHEY and SVGEGT. The J segment lost 0 bases and the V segment lost 10 bases, leaving 9 bases of the junction unmatched. The CDR3: CATSGGHLSTDTQYF. The CDR3, as DNA: TGTGCCACCAGCGGGGGACACCTTAGCACAGATACGCAGTATTTT.

The chain is built from TRBV7-8 and TRBJ1-1; a possible D gene is TRBD1 (6 bases). V lost 0 bases and J 10 bases, leaving 9 bases between the germline ends. The CDR3 totals 12 residues. Germline V gene data show CDR1 as SGHVS and CDR2 as FQNEAQ. The CDR3 here is CASSLAGATAFF. CDR3 bases: TGTGCCAGCAGCTTAGCGGGGGCGACAGCTTTCTTT.

This chain uses TRBV5-1 with TRBJ1-1; tentative D call: TRBD1 (6 bases). V dropped 4 bases and J dropped 3 bases, with 13 bases sitting between them. The CDR3 runs 14 residues. Germline V lookup: CDR1 SGHRS, CDR2 YFSETQ. CDR3 amino acids: CASSLASGDTEAFF. CDR3 sequence (DNA): TGCGCCAGCAGCCTCGCCTCAGGGGACACTGAAGCTTTCTTT.

CDR3 sequence (DNA): TGTGCCAGCAGCTTGAACAGGGTGGATGGCTACACCTTC. As protein: CASSLNRVDGYTF. The chain recombines TRBV7-3 with TRBJ1-2; D perhaps matches TRBD1 (6 bases). Germline V gene sequence: CDR1 SGHTA, CDR2 FQGTGA. There are 13 residues in the CDR3. Trimming left V 3 bases short and J 6 bases short, with 11 bases between.

DNA for the CDR3: TGTGCCAGCAGAAGGGACAGGGGGCAAAGGTACGAGCAGTACTTC. Translation gives CASRRDRGQRYEQYF. This sequence joins TRBV27 and TRBJ2-7, with TRBD1 identical over 12 bases. The CDR3 has 15 amino acids. Germline assignment: CDR1 MNHEY and CDR2 SMNVEV (reference sequence). V was pared by 6 bases and J by 4 bases, with 7 bases of the junction left unmatched.

The CDR3 DNA sequence: TGTGCCAGCAGCCAAGTTCCAGGCATCTACGAGCAGTACTTC. Protein product: CASSQVPGIYEQYF. This chain connects TRBV3-1 (or the pseudogene TRBV3-2) to TRBJ2-7; D unclear. V was cut by 1 base and J by 3 bases, with 10 bases left in between. This CDR3 has 14 amino acids. Germline V CDR1 and CDR2: LGHDT, YNNKEL (reference sequence).

This rearrangement joins TRBV7-2 to TRBJ2-5, with D perhaps matching TRBD2 (7 bases). Per germline, CDR1 SGHTA and CDR2 FQGNSA. This CDR3 spans 17 amino acids. V was clipped by 3 bases and J by 4 bases, with 21 bases between them. CDR3 sequence reads: CASSFVGGAYSSETQYF. The CDR3 nucleotides are TGTGCCAGCAGCTTTGTGGGGGGGGCCTACAGTTCAGAGACCCAGTACTTC.

This CDR3 is CASSLFHRPRDSPLHF. CDR3 in DNA: TGTGCCAGCAGTTTATTTCACAGGCCGCGGGATTCACCCCTCCACTTT. This rearrangement joins TRBV27 to TRBJ1-6; possible D gene TRBD1, 5 bases. Per germline, CDR1 MNHEY and CDR2 SMNVEV (reference sequence). V dropped 1 base and J dropped 8 bases, with 15 bases sitting between them. The CDR3 spans 16 residues.

The J gene is TRBJ2-5, the V gene TRBV7-2; 10 nucleotides agree with TRBD1. J lost 5 bases, V lost 5 bases, and 5 bases had no gene match. CDR3 size: 14 residues. Germline V gene sequence: CDR1 SGHTA, CDR2 FQGNSA. CDR3: CASSLDRGRETQYF. The CDR3 bases are TGTGCCAGCAGCCTAGACAGGGGGCGGGAGACCCAGTACTTC.

V and J are TRBV7-6 and TRBJ1-1; weak D call: TRBD1 (5 bases). The germline gives CDR1 SGHVS, CDR2 FNYEAQ. Trimming took off 2 bases at V and 8 bases at J, with 9 bases between the two ends. The CDR3 runs to 12 residues. The CDR3 reads CASSLWGTEAFF. The CDR3 region has the DNA TGTGCCAGCAGCTTATGGGGGACCGAAGCTTTCTTT.

The V call is TRBV4-3, the J call TRBJ1-2, with 9 bases fitting TRBD1. The V segment lost 1 base and the J segment 4 bases; nucleotides outside the gene matches: 1. CDR3 length: 14 residues. Germline-derived CDR1 and CDR2 are LGHNA and YSLEER. CDR3 amino acids: CASSQADRGYGYTF. The CDR3 region has the DNA TGCGCCAGCAGCCAAGCGGACAGGGGCTATGGCTACACCTTC.

The chain joins TRBV3-1 (or the pseudogene TRBV3-2) to TRBJ1-1; perhaps TRBD1 as D (5 bases). CDR1 is LGHDT and CDR2 is YNNKEL in the germline V gene (reference sequence). Trimming cost V 4 bases and J 4 bases, with 16 bases left between them. The CDR3 is made up of 15 amino acids. The CDR3 here is CASSPSAGMGTEAFF. DNA for the CDR3: TGTGCCAGCAGCCCCAGCGCAGGGATGGGCACTGAAGCTTTCTTT.

V and J are TRBV24-1 and TRBJ2-3; 8 nucleotides match TRBD2. V was clipped by 4 bases and J by 2 bases; unmatched bases: 7. CDR1 is KGHDR, CDR2 SFDVKD, per germline. This CDR3 is built from 16 residues. The CDR3, as DNA: TGTGCCACCAGTGACTATCCGGGACTAGACACAGATACGCAGTATTTT. The encoded protein is CATSDYPGLDTDTQYF.

The gene calls are TRBV2 and TRBJ2-7; 7 bases align to TRBD1. The CDR3 consists of 14 residues. Losses at the gene ends were 6 bases for V and 2 bases for J; bases not matched to a gene: 7. Germline loops: CDR1 SNHLY, CDR2 FYNNEI. CDR3 nucleotide sequence: TGTGCCAGCAGGGGGGACAGAATAGCCTACGAGCAGTACTTC. Translating it yields CASRGDRIAYEQYF.

The CDR3 DNA reads TGTGCCAGCAGCTTAGTGGTGGCTGGGGTTAACTATGGCTACACCTTC. This translates into CASSLVVAGVNYGYTF. V gene TRBV11-2 combines with J gene TRBJ1-2; D is uncertain. Trimming took 1 base from V and 1 from J, leaving 13 bases between them. The CDR3 sequence is 16 residues long. Germline V CDR1 and CDR2: SGHAT, FQNNGV.

Comments on this clone: A read error may account for a junction end that differs from germline. The J gene is TRBJ1-3, the V gene TRBV5-1; 8 bases match TRBD1. The germline CDR1 and CDR2 sequences are SGHRS and YFSETQ. CDR3 size: 14 residues. The CDR3 is CASGDRGMGNTTYF. For the CDR3, the DNA is TGCGCCAGCGGCGACAGGGGAATGGGAAACACCACATATTTT.

This chain uses TRBV6-1 with TRBJ2-5, with 9 bases lining up with TRBD1. This CDR3 has 19 residues. Germline CDR1 reads MNHNS; CDR2 reads SASEGT. V lost 0 bases, J lost 3 bases, and 14 bases stayed unmatched. CDR3 residues: CASSEAVSVGQGSKETQYF. Here the CDR3 DNA reads TGTGCCAGCAGTGAAGCGGTATCAGTAGGACAGGGGAGTAAAGAGACCCAGTACTTC.

The chain uses TRBV18 and TRBJ2-3; 9 bases align to TRBD1. V lost 2 bases to trimming and J lost 4 bases; unmatched junction nucleotides: 4. This CDR3 spans 15 amino acids. The germline V gene encodes CDR1 KGHSH and CDR2 LQKENI. As DNA, the CDR3 is TGTGCCAGCTCACCAGGGACAGGGAGCGCAGATACGCAGTATTTT. This translates into CASSPGTGSADTQYF.

The CDR3 loop is CASRGGGFPYNEQFF. The CDR3 DNA is TGTGCCAGCAGGGGCGGGGGCTTCCCCTACAATGAGCAGTTCTTC. The chain links TRBV28 to TRBJ2-1; possibly TRBD2 for D (7 bases). With 6 bases removed from V and 2 bases from J, the gap between germline ends came to 14 bases. The CDR3 extends over 15 amino acids. Germline loops: CDR1 MDHEN, CDR2 SYDVKM.

J is TRBJ2-6 and V is TRBV4-3; 12 bases match TRBD1. Germline CDR1 reads LGHNA; CDR2 reads YSLEER. Trimming at V came to 4 bases and at J to 2 bases, leaving 3 bases not matched to a gene. This CDR3 comprises 17 residues. CDR3 bases: TGCGCCAGCAGCCCTGGGACAGGGGGCGCTGGGGCCAACGTCCTGACTTTC. Translating gives CASSPGTGGAGANVLTF.

This clone was counted between two and nine times. This sequence joins TRBV5-1 and TRBJ1-2; TRBD1 might be the D (6 bases). Trimming shortened V by 4 bases and J by 8 bases, and 18 bases separated the two germline ends. CDR3 length: 14 residues. Germline V lookup: CDR1 SGHRS, CDR2 YFSETQ. CDR3 residues: CASSVDTGWRGYTF. DNA for the CDR3: TGCGCCAGCAGCGTGGATACAGGGTGGAGGGGCTACACCTTC.

J is TRBJ2-1 and V is TRBV24-1; a possible D gene is TRBD2 (6 bases). Germline CDR1 is KGHDR and CDR2 is SFDVKD. The CDR3 has 17 amino acids. V was shortened by 7 bases and J by 0 bases, with 18 bases between the two germline ends. CDR3 sequence: CATSDHGGLGSYNEQFF. Here the CDR3 DNA reads TGTGCCACCAGCGACCATGGAGGGCTCGGCTCCTACAATGAGCAGTTCTTC.

The chain employs TRBV4-1 and TRBJ1-2; D call uncertain. The germline V gene has CDR1 MGHRA and CDR2 YSYEKL. The CDR3 spans 14 residues. Trimming cost V 2 bases and J 4 bases, with 11 bases left between them. The CDR3 DNA reads TGCGCCAGCAGCCAAACGTCCACGGTCTATGGCTACACCTTC. This gives the protein CASSQTSTVYGYTF.

V and J are TRBV27 and TRBJ1-3; 7 positions agree with TRBD1. V was clipped by 6 bases and J by 0 bases; unmatched bases: 11. Germline CDR1 is MNHEY and CDR2 is SMNVEV (reference sequence). The length of the CDR3 is 17 residues. The CDR3: CASSRRQGGSSGNTIYF. The CDR3, as DNA: TGTGCCAGCAGCCGAAGGCAGGGGGGAAGCTCTGGAAACACCATATATTTT.

J is TRBJ1-2 and V is TRBV27, with 8 bases fitting TRBD1. Unmatched junction bases numbered 8, after V lost 2 bases and J lost 6 bases. The CDR3 is made up of 15 amino acids. CDR1 and CDR2 from the germline V gene are MNHEY and SMNVEV (reference sequence). The CDR3 region has the DNA TGTGCCAGCAGTTTAGAACCGGGACAGGTGGATGGCTACACCTTC. Protein sequence: CASSLEPGQVDGYTF.

The sample holds one count of this clone. The chain recombines TRBV2 with TRBJ1-2, with D possibly TRBD1 on 5 matching bases. From germline, CDR1 is SNHLY and CDR2 FYNNEI. Trimming shortened V by 10 bases and J by 3 bases, and 12 bases separated the two germline ends. The CDR3 has 12 residues. The CDR3 spells CAIPGRDYGYTF. The CDR3 nucleotides read TGTGCCATCCCAGGGAGGGACTATGGCTACACCTTC.

This sequence joins TRBV9 and TRBJ2-5, with D possibly TRBD1 on 6 matching bases. CDR1 is SGDLS, CDR2 YYNGEE, per germline. Trimming left V 3 bases short and J 5 bases short, with 23 bases between. The CDR3 totals 17 residues. The CDR3 spells CASSGPNQQGARETQYF. For the CDR3, the DNA is TGTGCCAGCAGCGGCCCGAATCAACAGGGTGCGAGGGAGACCCAGTACTTC.

The chain combines TRBV2 with TRBJ1-5, with unresolved D. V dropped 6 bases and J dropped 4 bases, with 10 bases sitting between them. CDR3 length equals 13 residues. The germline gives CDR1 SNHLY, CDR2 FYNNEI. The chain's CDR3 is CASSADVNQPQHF. CDR3 in DNA: TGTGCCAGCAGCGCGGACGTGAATCAGCCCCAGCATTTT.

This chain connects TRBV5-1 to TRBJ1-1, with 8 nucleotides matching TRBD1. Trimming removed 2 bases from V and 5 bases from J; junction bases left unmatched: 17. This CDR3 region has 18 residues. CDR1 is SGHRS and CDR2 is YFSETQ in the germline V gene. The CDR3 bases are TGCGCCAGCAGCTTACCATCCAAACAGGGGGACTGGGAGACTGAAGCTTTCTTT. Translating it yields CASSLPSKQGDWETEAFF.